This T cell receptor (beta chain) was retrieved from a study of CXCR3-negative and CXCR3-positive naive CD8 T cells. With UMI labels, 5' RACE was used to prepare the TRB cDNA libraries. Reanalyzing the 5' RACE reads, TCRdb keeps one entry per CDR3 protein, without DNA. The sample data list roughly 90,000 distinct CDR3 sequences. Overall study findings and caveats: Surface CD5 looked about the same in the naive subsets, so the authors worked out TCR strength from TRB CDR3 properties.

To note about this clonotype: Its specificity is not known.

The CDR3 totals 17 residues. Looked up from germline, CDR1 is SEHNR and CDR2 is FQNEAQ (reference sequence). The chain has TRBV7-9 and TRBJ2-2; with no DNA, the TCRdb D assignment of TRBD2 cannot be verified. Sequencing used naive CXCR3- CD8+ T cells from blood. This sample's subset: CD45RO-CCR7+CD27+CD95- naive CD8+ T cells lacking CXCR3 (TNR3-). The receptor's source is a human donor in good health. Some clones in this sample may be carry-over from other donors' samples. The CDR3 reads CASILDLGLAGTGELFF.